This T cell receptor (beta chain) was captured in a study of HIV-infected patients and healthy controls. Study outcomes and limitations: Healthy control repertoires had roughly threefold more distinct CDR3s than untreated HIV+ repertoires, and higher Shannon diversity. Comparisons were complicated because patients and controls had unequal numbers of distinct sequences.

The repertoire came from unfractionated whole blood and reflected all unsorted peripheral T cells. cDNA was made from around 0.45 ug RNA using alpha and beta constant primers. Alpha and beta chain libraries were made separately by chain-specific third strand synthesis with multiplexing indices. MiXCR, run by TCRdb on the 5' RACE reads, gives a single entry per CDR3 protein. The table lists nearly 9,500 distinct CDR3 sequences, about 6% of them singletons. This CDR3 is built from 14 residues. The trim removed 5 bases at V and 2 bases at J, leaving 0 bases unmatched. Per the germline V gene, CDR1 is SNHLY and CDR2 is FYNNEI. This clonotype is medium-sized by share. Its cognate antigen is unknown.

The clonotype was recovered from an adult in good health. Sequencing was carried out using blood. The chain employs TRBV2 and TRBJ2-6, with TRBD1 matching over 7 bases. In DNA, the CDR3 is TGTGCCAGCAGTACAGGGGCTGGGGCCAACGTCCTGACTTTC. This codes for CASSTGAGANVLTF.